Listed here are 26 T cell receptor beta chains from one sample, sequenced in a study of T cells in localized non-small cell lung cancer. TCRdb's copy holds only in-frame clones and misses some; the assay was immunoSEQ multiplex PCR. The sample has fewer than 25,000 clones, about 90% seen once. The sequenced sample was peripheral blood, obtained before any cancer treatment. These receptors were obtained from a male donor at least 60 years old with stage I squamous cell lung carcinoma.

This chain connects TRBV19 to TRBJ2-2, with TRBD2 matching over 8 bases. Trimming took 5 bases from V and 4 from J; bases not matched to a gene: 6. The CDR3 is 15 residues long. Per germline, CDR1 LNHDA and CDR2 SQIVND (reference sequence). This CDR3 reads CASSLAGLGTGELFF. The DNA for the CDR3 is TGTGCCAGTAGTTTAGCGGGGCTGGGCACCGGGGAGCTGTTTTTT.

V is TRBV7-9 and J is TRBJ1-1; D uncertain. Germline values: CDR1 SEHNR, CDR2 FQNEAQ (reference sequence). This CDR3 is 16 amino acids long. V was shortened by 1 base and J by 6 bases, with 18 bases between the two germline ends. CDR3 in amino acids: CASSLDALGSGAEAFF. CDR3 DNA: TGTGCCAGCAGCTTAGACGCCCTTGGATCTGGGGCTGAAGCTTTCTTT.

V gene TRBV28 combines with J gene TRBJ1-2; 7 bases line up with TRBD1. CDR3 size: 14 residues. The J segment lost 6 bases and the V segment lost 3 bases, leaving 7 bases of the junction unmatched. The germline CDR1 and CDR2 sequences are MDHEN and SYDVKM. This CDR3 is CASSLGDRADGYTF. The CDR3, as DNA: TGTGCCAGCAGTTTGGGTGACAGGGCCGATGGCTACACCTTC.

CDR3 sequence reads: CASSFGTDEKLFF. CDR3 nucleotide sequence: TGCGCCAGCAGCTTTGGGACAGATGAAAAACTGTTTTTT. V gene TRBV5-1 combines with J gene TRBJ1-4; 7 bases align to TRBD1. The CDR3 extends over 13 amino acids. J lost 6 bases, V lost 2 bases, and 1 base had no gene match. Germline V lookup: CDR1 SGHRS, CDR2 YFSETQ.

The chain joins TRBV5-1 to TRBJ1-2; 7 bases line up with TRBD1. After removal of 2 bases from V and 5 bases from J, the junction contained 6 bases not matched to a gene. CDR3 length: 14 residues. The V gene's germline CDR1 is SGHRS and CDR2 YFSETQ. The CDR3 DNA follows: TGCGCCAGCAGCTTCGGGACAGCCGATTATGGCTACACCTTC. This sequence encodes CASSFGTADYGYTF. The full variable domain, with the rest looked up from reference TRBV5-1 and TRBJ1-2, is KAGVTQTPRYLIKTRGQQVTLSCSPISGHRSVSWYQQTPGQGLQFLFEYFSETQRNKGNFPGRFSGRQFSNSRSEMNVSTLELGDSALYLCASSFGTADYGYTFGSGTRLTVV.

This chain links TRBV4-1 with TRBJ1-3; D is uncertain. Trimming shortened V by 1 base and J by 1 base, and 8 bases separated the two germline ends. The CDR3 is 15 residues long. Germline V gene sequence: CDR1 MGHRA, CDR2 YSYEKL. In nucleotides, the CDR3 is TGCGCCAGCAGCCAAGGATTAGCTTCTGGAAACACCATATATTTT. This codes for CASSQGLASGNTIYF.

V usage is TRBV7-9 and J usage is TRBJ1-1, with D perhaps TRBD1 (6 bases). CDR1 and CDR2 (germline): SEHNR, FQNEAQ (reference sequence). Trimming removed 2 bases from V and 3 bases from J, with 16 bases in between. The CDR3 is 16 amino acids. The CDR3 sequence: CASSLTDTGSDTEAFF. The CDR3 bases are TGTGCCAGCAGCTTAACCGACACAGGGTCGGACACTGAAGCTTTCTTT.

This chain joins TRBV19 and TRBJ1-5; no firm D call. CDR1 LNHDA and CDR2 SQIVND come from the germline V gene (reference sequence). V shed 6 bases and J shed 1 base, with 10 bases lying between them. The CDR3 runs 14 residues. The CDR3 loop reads CASRSRESNQPQHF. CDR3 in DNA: TGTGCCAGTAGGAGCCGGGAGAGCAATCAGCCCCAGCATTTT.

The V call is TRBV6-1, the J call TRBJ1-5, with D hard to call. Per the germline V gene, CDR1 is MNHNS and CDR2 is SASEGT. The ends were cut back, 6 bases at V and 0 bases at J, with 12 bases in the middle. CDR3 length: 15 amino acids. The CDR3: CASSEGGYSNQPQHF. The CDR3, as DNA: TGTGCCAGCAGCGAGGGTGGATATAGCAATCAGCCCCAGCATTTT.

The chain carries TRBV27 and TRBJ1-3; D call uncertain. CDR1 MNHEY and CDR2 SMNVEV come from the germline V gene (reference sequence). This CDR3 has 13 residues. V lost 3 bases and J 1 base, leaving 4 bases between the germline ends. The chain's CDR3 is CASSFRSGNTIYF. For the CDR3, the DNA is TGTGCCAGCAGTTTCCGATCTGGAAACACCATATATTTT.

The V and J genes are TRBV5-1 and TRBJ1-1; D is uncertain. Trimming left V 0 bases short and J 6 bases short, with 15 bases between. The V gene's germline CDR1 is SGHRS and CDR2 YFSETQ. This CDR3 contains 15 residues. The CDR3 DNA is TGCGCCAGCAGCTTGGTGGCCGCGGTCCGGGCTGAAGCTTTCTTT. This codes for CASSLVAAVRAEAFF.

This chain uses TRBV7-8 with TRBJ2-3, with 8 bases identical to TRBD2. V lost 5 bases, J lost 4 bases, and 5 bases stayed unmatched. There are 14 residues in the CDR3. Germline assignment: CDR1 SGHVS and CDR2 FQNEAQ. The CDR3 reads CASSAGGASDTQYF. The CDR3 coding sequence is TGTGCCAGCAGCGCCGGGGGGGCATCAGATACGCAGTATTTT. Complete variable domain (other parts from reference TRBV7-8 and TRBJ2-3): GAGVSQSPRYKVAKRGQDVALRCDPISGHVSLFWYQQALGQGPEFLTYFQNEAQLDKSGLPSDRFFAERPEGSVSTLKIQRTQQEDSAVYLCASSAGGASDTQYFGPGTRLTVL.

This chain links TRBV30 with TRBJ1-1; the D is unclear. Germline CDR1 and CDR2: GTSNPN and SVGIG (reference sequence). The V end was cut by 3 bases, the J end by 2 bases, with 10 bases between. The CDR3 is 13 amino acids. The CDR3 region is CAWRLGYNTEAFF. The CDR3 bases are TGTGCCTGGAGATTGGGTTATAACACTGAAGCTTTCTTT.

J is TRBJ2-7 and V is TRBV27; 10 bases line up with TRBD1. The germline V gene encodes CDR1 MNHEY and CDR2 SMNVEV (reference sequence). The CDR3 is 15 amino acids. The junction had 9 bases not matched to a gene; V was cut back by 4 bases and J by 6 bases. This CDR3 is CASSSRTTGGSEQYF. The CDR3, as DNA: TGTGCCAGCAGTTCCCGAACGACAGGGGGCTCCGAGCAGTACTTC.

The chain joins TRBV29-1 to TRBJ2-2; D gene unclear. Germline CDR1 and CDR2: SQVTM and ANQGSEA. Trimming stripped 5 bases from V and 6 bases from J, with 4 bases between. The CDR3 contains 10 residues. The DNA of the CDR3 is TGCAGCGTTAGGTCCGGGGAGCTGTTTTTT. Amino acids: CSVRSGELFF.

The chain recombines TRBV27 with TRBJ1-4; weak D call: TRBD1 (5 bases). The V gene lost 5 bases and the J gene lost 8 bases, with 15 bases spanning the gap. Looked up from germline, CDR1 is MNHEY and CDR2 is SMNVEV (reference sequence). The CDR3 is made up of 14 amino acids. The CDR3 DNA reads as TGTGCCAGCAGTCCCCGGGCAGGGAGAGAAAAACTGTTTTTT. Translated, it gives CASSPRAGREKLFF.

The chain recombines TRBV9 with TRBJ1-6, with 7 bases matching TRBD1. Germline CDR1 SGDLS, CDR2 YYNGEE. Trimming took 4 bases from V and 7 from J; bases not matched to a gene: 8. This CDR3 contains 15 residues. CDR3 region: CASSSGGRGNSPLHF. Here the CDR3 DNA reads TGTGCCAGCAGCTCAGGGGGACGGGGCAATTCACCCCTCCACTTT.

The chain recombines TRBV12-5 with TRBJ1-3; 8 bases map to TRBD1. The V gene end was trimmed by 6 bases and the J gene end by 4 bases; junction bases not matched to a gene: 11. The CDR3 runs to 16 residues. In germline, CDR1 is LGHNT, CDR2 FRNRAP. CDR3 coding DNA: TGTGCTAGTGGAGCGGGGACAGGTCCCCGCGGAAACACCATATATTTT. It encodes CASGAGTGPRGNTIYF.

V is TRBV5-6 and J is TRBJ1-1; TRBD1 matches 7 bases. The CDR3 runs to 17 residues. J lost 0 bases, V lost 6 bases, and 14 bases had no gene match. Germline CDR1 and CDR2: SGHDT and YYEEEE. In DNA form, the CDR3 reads TGTGCCAGCAACCTGGGGGGGGGACAGAGTTTGAACACTGAAGCTTTCTTT. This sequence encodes CASNLGGGQSLNTEAFF.

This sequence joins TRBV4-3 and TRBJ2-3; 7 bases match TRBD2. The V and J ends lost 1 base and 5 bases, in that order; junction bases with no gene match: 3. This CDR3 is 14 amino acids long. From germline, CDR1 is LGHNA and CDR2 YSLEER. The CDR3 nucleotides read TGCGCCAGCAGCCAAGTAAGCGGGGTAGATACGCAGTATTTT. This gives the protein CASSQVSGVDTQYF.

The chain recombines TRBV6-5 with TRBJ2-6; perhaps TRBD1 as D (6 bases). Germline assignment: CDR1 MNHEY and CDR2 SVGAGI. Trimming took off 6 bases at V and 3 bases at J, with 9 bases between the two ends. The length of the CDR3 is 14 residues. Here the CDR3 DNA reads TGTGCCAGCAGCGAACAGGGTGGGGCCAACGTCCTGACTTTC. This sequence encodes CASSEQGGANVLTF.

CDR3 sequence: CASSPIRGKAFF. The CDR3 bases are TGTGCCAGCAGTCCTATCAGGGGAAAAGCTTTCTTT. V and J are TRBV6-5 and TRBJ1-1, with a possible D match to TRBD1 (6 bases). The length of the CDR3 is 12 residues. V dropped 5 bases and J dropped 9 bases, with 13 bases sitting between them. Germline V gene lookup returns CDR1 MNHEY and CDR2 SVGAGI.

CDR3 nucleotides: TGTGCCAGCAACCTGCGGGGAGGCACTGAAGCTTTCTTT. This translates into CASNLRGGTEAFF. This rearrangement joins TRBV5-4 to TRBJ1-1; no definite D call. Germline V gene sequence: CDR1 SGHNT, CDR2 YYREEE (reference sequence). Trimming shortened V by 6 bases and J by 4 bases, and 13 bases separated the two germline ends. This CDR3 region has 13 residues.

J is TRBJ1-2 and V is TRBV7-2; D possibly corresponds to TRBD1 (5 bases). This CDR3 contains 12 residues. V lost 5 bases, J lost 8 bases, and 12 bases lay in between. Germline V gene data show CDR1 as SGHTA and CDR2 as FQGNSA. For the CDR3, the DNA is TGTGCCAGCAGCCCGTCTCGGGGGGGCTACACCTTC. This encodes CASSPSRGGYTF.

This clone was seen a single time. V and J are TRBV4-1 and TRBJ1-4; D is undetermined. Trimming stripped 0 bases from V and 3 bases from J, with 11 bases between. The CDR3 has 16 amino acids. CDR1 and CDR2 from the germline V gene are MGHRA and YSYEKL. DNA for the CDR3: TGCGCCAGCAGCCAAGAAGGAGGGTTAGCTAATGAAAAACTGTTTTTT. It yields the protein CASSQEGGLANEKLFF.

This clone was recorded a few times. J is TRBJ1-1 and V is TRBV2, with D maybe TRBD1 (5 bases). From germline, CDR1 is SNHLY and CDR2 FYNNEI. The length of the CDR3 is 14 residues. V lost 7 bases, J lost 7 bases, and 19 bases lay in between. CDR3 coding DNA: TGTGCCAGCACCGAGCCACGGGGGAATAATGAAGCTTTCTTT. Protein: CASTEPRGNNEAFF. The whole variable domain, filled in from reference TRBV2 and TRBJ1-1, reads EPEVTQTPSHQVTQMGQEVILRCVPISNHLYFYWYRQILGQKVEFLVSFYNNEISEKSEIFDDQFSVERPDGSNFTLKIRSTKLEDSAMYFCASTEPRGNNEAFFGQGTRLTVV.